The clone carrying this TCR beta chain was detected only a few times. The antigen is undetermined. The study left out patients who had uncontrolled infection, other autoimmune disease, pregnancy or lactation. Approximately 10 ml of fresh peripheral blood supplied the PBMCs. Using RNA transcripts as the source, TCR beta CDR3 regions were amplified. RT-PCR in the first round (using the HTBI primer set) targeted the TCR CDR3. TCRdb re-called the multiplex PCR reads with MiXCR, one entry per CDR3 protein. This sample has about 370,000 distinct CDR3 sequences; nearly 15% occur once, and the top ten carry roughly 19%. This entry comes from a study of T cells in Graves' hyperthyroidism and ophthalmopathy. At the level of the study: Blood was drawn when the patient was first diagnosed and still untreated. The study's findings and limits: The majority of expanded thyroid clonotypes above 0.001 also appeared in blood.

Germline CDR1 SGHDT, CDR2 YYEEEE. The V gene end was trimmed by 3 bases and the J gene end by 6 bases; junction bases not matched to a gene: 7. The CDR3 contains 15 residues. This TCR derives from a woman aged 60-75 years with Graves' ophthalmopathy. Sequencing used blood. This chain uses TRBV5-6 with TRBJ2-3; 10 bases line up with TRBD1. In DNA, the CDR3 is TGTGCCAGCAGCTGGCCCCCGGGACAGGGGGATACGCAGTATTTT. Translated: CASSWPPGQGDTQYF.